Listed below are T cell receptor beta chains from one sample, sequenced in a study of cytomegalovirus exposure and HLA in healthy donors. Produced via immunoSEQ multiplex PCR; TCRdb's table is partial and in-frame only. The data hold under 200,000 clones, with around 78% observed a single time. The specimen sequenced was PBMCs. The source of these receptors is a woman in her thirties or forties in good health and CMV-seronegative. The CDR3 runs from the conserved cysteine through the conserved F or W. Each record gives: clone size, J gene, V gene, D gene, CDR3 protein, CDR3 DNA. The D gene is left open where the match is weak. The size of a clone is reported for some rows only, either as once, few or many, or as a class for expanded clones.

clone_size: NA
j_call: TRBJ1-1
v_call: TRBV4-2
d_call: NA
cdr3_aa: CASSLTRRGEGTEAFF
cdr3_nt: TGTGCCAGCAGCTTGACACGGAGGGGAGAAGGGACTGAAGCTTTCTTT

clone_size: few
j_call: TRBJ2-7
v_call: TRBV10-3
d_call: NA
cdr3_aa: CAISGQSSSYEQYF
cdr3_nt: TGTGCCATCAGTGGTCAGTCGTCTTCCTACGAGCAGTACTTC

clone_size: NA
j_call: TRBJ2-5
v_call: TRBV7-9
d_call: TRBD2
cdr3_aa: CASSLVASGGWETQYF
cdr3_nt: TGTGCCAGCAGCTTAGTGGCTAGCGGGGGCTGGGAGACCCAGTACTTC

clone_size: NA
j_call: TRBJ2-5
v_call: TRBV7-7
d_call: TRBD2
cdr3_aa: CASSPRLAGRRQETQYF
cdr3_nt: TGTGCCAGCAGCCCCAGACTAGCGGGAAGAAGGCAAGAGACCCAGTACTTC

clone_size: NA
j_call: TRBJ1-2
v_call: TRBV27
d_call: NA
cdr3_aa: CASSSGGYGYTF
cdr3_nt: TGTGCCAGCAGCTCCGGGGGCTATGGCTACACCTTC

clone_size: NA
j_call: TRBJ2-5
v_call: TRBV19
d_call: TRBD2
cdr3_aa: CASSIDSLTGTSGGLPSETQYF
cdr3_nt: TGTGCCAGTAGTATAGACAGCCTTACCGGGACTAGCGGGGGTTTGCCCTCAGAGACCCAGTACTTC

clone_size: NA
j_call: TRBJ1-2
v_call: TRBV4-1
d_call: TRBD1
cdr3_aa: CASSQEIGRGRGYTF
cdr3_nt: TGCGCCAGCAGCCAAGAAATCGGTAGGGGGCGGGGCTACACCTTC

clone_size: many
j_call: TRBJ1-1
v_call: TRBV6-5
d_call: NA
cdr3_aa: CASSQREGSEAFF
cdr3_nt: TGTGCCAGCAGTCAACGGGAAGGCAGTGAAGCTTTCTTT

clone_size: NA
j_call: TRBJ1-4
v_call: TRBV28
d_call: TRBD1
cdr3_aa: CASSLDRVEKLFF
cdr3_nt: TGTGCCAGCAGTTTGGACAGGGTTGAAAAACTGTTTTTT

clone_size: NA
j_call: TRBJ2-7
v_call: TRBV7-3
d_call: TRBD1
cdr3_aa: CASSLTGGGEQYF
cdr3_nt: TGTGCCAGCAGCTTGACAGGGGGCGGCGAGCAGTACTTC

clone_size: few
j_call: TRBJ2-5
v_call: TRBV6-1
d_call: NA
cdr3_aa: CASSEGEGEVETQYF
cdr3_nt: TGTGCCAGCAGTGAAGGGGAAGGGGAGGTAGAGACCCAGTACTTC

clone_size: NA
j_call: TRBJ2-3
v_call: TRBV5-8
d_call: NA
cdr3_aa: CASSLAVDTQYF
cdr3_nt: TGTGCCAGCAGCTTGGCGGTTGATACGCAGTATTTT

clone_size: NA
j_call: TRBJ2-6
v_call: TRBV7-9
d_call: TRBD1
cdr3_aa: CASSPIFSGGVSGANVLTF
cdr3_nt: TGTGCCAGCAGCCCAATATTCTCAGGGGGCGTTTCTGGGGCCAACGTCCTGACTTTC

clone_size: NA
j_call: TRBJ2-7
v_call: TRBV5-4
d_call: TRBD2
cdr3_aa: CASSQGLAGFTYEQYF
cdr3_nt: TGTGCCAGCAGCCAGGGACTAGCGGGGTTCACCTACGAGCAGTACTTC

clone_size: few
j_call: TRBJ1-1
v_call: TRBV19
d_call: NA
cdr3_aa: CASTIHDGGKNTEAFF
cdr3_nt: TGTGCCAGTACCATTCACGACGGGGGAAAGAACACTGAAGCTTTCTTT

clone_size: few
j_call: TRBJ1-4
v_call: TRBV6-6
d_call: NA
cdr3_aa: CASSYSGAENEKLFF
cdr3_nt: TGTGCCAGCAGTTACTCGGGGGCAGAAAATGAAAAACTGTTTTTT

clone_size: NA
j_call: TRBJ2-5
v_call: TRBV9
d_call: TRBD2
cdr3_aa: CASSATSNLADQETQYF
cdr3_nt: TGTGCCAGCAGCGCCACCTCGAATCTAGCGGATCAAGAGACCCAGTACTTC

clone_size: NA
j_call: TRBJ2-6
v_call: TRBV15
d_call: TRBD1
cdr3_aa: CATSRDGVGQTFAGANVLTF
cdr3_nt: TGTGCCACCAGCAGAGACGGCGTGGGACAGACCTTTGCTGGGGCCAACGTCCTGACTTTC

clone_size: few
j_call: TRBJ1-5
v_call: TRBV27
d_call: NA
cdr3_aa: CASSSQTGSNQPQHF
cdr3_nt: TGTGCCAGCAGTTCCCAGACAGGTAGCAATCAGCCCCAGCATTTT

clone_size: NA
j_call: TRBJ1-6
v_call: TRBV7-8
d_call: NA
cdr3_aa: CASSSDRGESGSPLHF
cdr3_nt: TGTGCCAGCAGCTCCGACCGGGGGGAATCAGGTTCACCCCTCCACTTT

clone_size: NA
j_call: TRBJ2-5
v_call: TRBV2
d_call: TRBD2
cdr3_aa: CASRGGAAGGLETQYF
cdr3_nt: TGTGCCAGCAGGGGGGGAGCGGCGGGGGGGTTGGAGACCCAGTACTTC

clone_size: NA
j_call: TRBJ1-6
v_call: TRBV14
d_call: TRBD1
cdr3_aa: CASSRDRGNSPLHF
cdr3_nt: TGTGCCAGCAGCCGGGACAGGGGTAATTCACCCCTCCACTTT

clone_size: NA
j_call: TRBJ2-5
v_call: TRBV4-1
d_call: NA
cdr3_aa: CASSQAGTPQETQYF
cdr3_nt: TGCGCCAGCAGCCAAGCCGGGACTCCCCAAGAGACCCAGTACTTC

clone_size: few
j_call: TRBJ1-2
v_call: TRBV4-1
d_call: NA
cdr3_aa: CASSRTGTSYYGYTF
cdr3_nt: TGCGCCAGCAGCCGAACCGGGACATCGTACTATGGCTACACCTTC

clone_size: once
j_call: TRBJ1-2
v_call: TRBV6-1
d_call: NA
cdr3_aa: CASSSSGGDYGYTF
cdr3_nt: TGTGCCAGCAGTAGTAGCGGGGGTGACTATGGCTACACCTTC

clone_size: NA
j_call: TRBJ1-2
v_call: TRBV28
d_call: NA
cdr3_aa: CASSSPRQETLSPRDGYTF
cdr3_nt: TGTGCCAGCAGTTCCCCACGACAGGAAACGTTGTCACCGCGCGACGGCTACACCTTC

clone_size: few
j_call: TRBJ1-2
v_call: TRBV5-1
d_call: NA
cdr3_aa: CASSLREPTNYGYTF
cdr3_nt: TGCGCCAGCAGCTTGAGGGAGCCCACTAACTATGGCTACACCTTC